This T cell receptor (beta chain) was captured by sequencing in a study of Graves' ophthalmopathy and Graves' hyperthyroidism. General study points: Distinction of ophthalmopathy from stable hyperthyroidism by a 13-signature model reached 85% to 90% sensitivity and 81.08% specificity. Blood repertoires reportedly contained most expanded thyroid clonotypes above 0.001 frequency.

Beta-chain TCR CDR3 regions were amplified from RNA transcripts. The first-round RT-PCR employed HTBI primers together with the Qiagen OneStep RT-PCR kit. A multiplex PCR was then performed as the second round. TCRdb re-analysed the multiplex PCR reads in MiXCR, keeping a single row per CDR3 protein. The sample consists of 300,000 to 400,000 distinct CDR3 sequences, 15% to 20% of them appearing once. This clonotype was picked up many times. The antigen is unknown. CDR3 length equals 16 residues. V gave up 4 bases and J gave up 3 bases; unmatched junction bases: 7. Germline V gene data show CDR1 as MNHNS and CDR2 as SASEGT.

Sequenced sample: peripheral blood. This clonotype was obtained from an adult woman with stable Graves' hyperthyroidism. V is TRBV6-1 and J is TRBJ2-5; 11 bases are shared with TRBD2. The CDR3, as DNA: TGTGCCAGCAGTGGGATACCGGGACTAGCGGAAGAGACCCAGTACTTC. This gives the protein CASSGIPGLAEETQYF.